The 27 T cell receptor beta chains presented below share a single source sample, sequenced in a study of cytomegalovirus exposure and HLA in healthy donors. It was with 60 Vbeta and 13 Jbeta primers that the PCR ran. Profiled with immunoSEQ multiplex PCR; TCRdb holds only in-frame clones, not every one. The repertoire holds 160,000 or so clones, with around three quarters as singletons. The sequenced sample consisted of PBMCs. These TCRs come from a man aged 40-49 years in good health and CMV-seronegative.

The V call is TRBV9, the J call TRBJ1-6, with D possibly being TRBD1 (6 bases). This CDR3 region has 17 residues. The V and J ends lost 4 bases and 0 bases respectively, with 14 bases between them. Per the germline V gene, CDR1 is SGDLS and CDR2 is YYNGEE. CDR3 nucleotide sequence: TGTGCCAGCAGCCCGAGGGGGTTGAGCTCCTATAATTCACCCCTCCACTTT. This sequence encodes CASSPRGLSSYNSPLHF. Supplemented by reference TRBV9 and TRBJ1-6, the full variable domain reads DSGVTQTPKHLITATGQRVTLRCSPRSGDLSVYWYQQSLDQGLQFLIQYYNGEERAKGNILERFSAQQFPDLHSELNLSSLELGDSALYFCASSPRGLSSYNSPLHFGNGTRLTVT.

The chain carries TRBV5-4 and TRBJ2-5; D is unresolved. From germline, CDR1 is SGHNT and CDR2 YYREEE (reference sequence). The CDR3 length is 12 residues. The V end was cut by 4 bases, the J end by 1 base, with 5 bases between. The CDR3 DNA is TGTGCCAGCAGCGAAGCCCAAGAGACCCAGTACTTC. Its translation is CASSEAQETQYF.

In its sample, this clone was seen once. The rearrangement links TRBV7-3 to TRBJ1-1; a weak D match, TRBD1 (6 bases). Trimming stripped 3 bases from V and 4 bases from J, with 12 bases between. CDR1 is SGHTA and CDR2 is FQGTGA in the germline V gene. The CDR3 is made up of 14 amino acids. CDR3 amino acids: CASSFQGTSTEAFF. DNA of the CDR3: TGTGCCAGCAGCTTTCAGGGGACGAGCACTGAAGCTTTCTTT.

CDR3 sequence (DNA): TGTGCCAGCAGCTTTTCCAGGGGAGATACGCAGTATTTT. It translates to CASSFSRGDTQYF. This chain joins TRBV7-2 and TRBJ2-3; D is perhaps TRBD1 (6 bases). This CDR3 spans 13 amino acids. Trimming took off 3 bases at V and 5 bases at J, with 9 bases between the two ends. Germline CDR1 is SGHTA and CDR2 is FQGNSA.

The rearrangement joins TRBV9 to TRBJ2-3, with 7 bases identical to TRBD1. The CDR3 is 16 amino acids. From germline, CDR1 is SGDLS and CDR2 YYNGEE. The V segment lost 4 bases and the J segment 0 bases; nucleotides outside the gene matches: 8. CDR3 sequence reads: CASSPGTATSTDTQYF. CDR3 coding DNA: TGTGCCAGCAGCCCGGGGACAGCTACTAGCACAGATACGCAGTATTTT.

DNA of the CDR3: TGTGCCACCCAGCCGCCGGGAGAGCGCCATTCACCCCTCCACTTT. It yields the protein CATQPPGERHSPLHF. This chain connects TRBV6-5 to TRBJ1-6, with D hard to call. The CDR3 totals 15 residues. Germline CDR1 is MNHEY and CDR2 is SVGAGI. V was pared by 10 bases and J by 8 bases, with 21 bases between.

The V call is TRBV27, the J call TRBJ2-1, with 8 bases that match TRBD2. The CDR3 is 14 residues long. CDR1 is MNHEY, CDR2 SMNVEV, per germline (reference sequence). V lost 2 bases and J lost 9; bases outside the gene matches: 6. The CDR3 DNA follows: TGTGCCAGCAGTTTACTGGGGCTAGCGGGTGAGCAGTTCTTC. Residues: CASSLLGLAGEQFF.

The J gene is TRBJ2-2, the V gene TRBV7-8, with a possible D match to TRBD1 (6 bases). The length of the CDR3 is 16 residues. The V and J ends lost 1 base and 2 bases respectively, with 11 bases between them. Germline loops: CDR1 SGHVS, CDR2 FQNEAQ. CDR3 coding DNA: TGTGCCAGCAGCTTAGTCCTGGGACAAAACACCGGGGAGCTGTTTTTT. Amino acids: CASSLVLGQNTGELFF.

This chain connects TRBV2 to TRBJ1-2; maybe TRBD1 (6 bases). Trimming removed 6 bases at V and 4 bases at J, with 15 bases between. The CDR3 covers 14 residues. Germline CDR1 and CDR2: SNHLY and FYNNEI. CDR3 in DNA: TGTGCCAGCAGACCCCCGAGCAGGGGCTATGGCTACACCTTC. It encodes CASRPPSRGYGYTF.

The V gene is TRBV27, the J gene TRBJ2-1; the D gene is possibly TRBD2 (6 bases). CDR1 and CDR2 from the germline V gene are MNHEY and SMNVEV (reference sequence). CDR3 length equals 13 residues. V gave up 1 base and J gave up 8 bases, with 9 bases separating them. The CDR3 DNA follows: TGTGCCAGCAGTTTATTTGCGGGGTATGAGCAGTTCTTC. Translated: CASSLFAGYEQFF.

This chain joins TRBV7-9 and TRBJ2-3; 15 bases map to TRBD2. CDR1 and CDR2 (germline): SEHNR, FQNEAQ (reference sequence). J gave up 4 bases and V 3 bases, and 11 bases lay outside the gene matches. The CDR3 sequence is 19 residues long. The CDR3 DNA reads as TGTGCCAGCAGCTTGGGCAGGGGACTAGCGGGAGGAGTCCCAGATACGCAGTATTTT. It is translated as CASSLGRGLAGGVPDTQYF.

V usage is TRBV5-1 and J usage is TRBJ2-1; 8 bases fit TRBD1. V shed 4 bases, J shed 5 bases, and the junction held 8 bases outside the gene matches. Germline-derived CDR1 and CDR2 are SGHRS and YFSETQ. This CDR3 spans 15 amino acids. The CDR3 DNA sequence: TGCGCCAGCAGCCCAGGGGGCGGCGATCACAATGAGCAGTTCTTC. This gives the protein CASSPGGGDHNEQFF. Combining the CDR3 with reference TRBV5-1 and TRBJ2-1 gives the whole variable domain KAGVTQTPRYLIKTRGQQVTLSCSPISGHRSVSWYQQTPGQGLQFLFEYFSETQRNKGNFPGRFSGRQFSNSRSEMNVSTLELGDSALYLCASSPGGGDHNEQFFGPGTRLTVL.

The chain employs TRBV7-9 and TRBJ1-2, with 11 nucleotides matching TRBD1. The CDR3 is made up of 16 amino acids. The germline V gene encodes CDR1 SEHNR and CDR2 FQNEAQ (reference sequence). V dropped 2 bases and J dropped 3; count of bases not matched to a gene: 5. CDR3 nucleotides: TGTGCCAGCAGCTTAACCAGGACAGGGGGCGACTATGGCTACACCTTC. This gives the protein CASSLTRTGGDYGYTF. The full variable domain, rest sourced from reference TRBV7-9 and TRBJ1-2, is DTGVSQNPRHKITKRGQNVTFRCDPISEHNRLYWYRQTLGQGPEFLTYFQNEAQLEKSRLLSDRFSAERPKGSFSTLEIQRTEQGDSAMYLCASSLTRTGGDYGYTFGSGTRLTVV.

Comment on this clone: An end of the junction differs from the germline gene, which may be a read error. The chain employs TRBV13 and TRBJ1-1; no clear D gene. Per germline, CDR1 PRHDT and CDR2 FYEKMQ (reference sequence). This CDR3 has 14 amino acids. This CDR3 reads CASNPRHLNAEAFF. CDR3 nucleotide sequence: TGTGCCAGCAACCCCAGACACTTGAACGCTGAAGCTTTCTTT.

The gene calls are TRBV6-1 and TRBJ2-1, with D perhaps matching TRBD1 (6 bases). The CDR3 runs to 14 residues. V lost 6 bases and J lost 2, with 11 bases in between. Germline assignment: CDR1 MNHNS and CDR2 SASEGT. CDR3 in DNA: TGTGCCAGCAGCCGCCGGGACACCTACAATGAGCAGTTCTTC. Its translation is CASSRRDTYNEQFF.

V gene TRBV5-4 combines with J gene TRBJ1-2; TRBD1 is a possible D gene (5 bases). Looked up from germline, CDR1 is SGHNT and CDR2 is YYREEE (reference sequence). This CDR3 comprises 13 residues. Trimming removed 2 bases from V and 3 bases from J, with 8 bases in between. This chain's CDR3 is CASSFQGYYGYTF. In nucleotides, the CDR3 is TGTGCCAGCAGCTTCCAGGGTTACTATGGCTACACCTTC.

The V gene is TRBV6-5, the J gene TRBJ2-7, with TRBD1 matching 11 bases. Germline V gene sequence: CDR1 MNHEY, CDR2 SVGAGI. The V gene end was trimmed by 6 bases and the J gene end by 9 bases; junction bases not matched to a gene: 4. The CDR3 is made up of 12 amino acids. CDR3 amino acids: CASRDRGRGQYF. DNA for the CDR3: TGTGCCAGCAGGGACAGGGGGCGCGGGCAGTACTTC.

The J gene is TRBJ2-5, the V gene TRBV6-1; TRBD1 agrees at 11 bases. Germline loops: CDR1 MNHNS, CDR2 SASEGT. V lost 4 bases, J lost 4 bases, and 5 bases stayed unmatched. The CDR3 runs to 15 residues. In nucleotides, the CDR3 is TGTGCCAGCAGTGCCGGACAGGGGGCAGGAGAGACCCAGTACTTC. It is translated as CASSAGQGAGETQYF.

Comment on this clone: The sample holds other DNA sequences that translate to the same CDR3. V usage is TRBV30 and J usage is TRBJ2-1; 11 bases align to TRBD2. This CDR3 is built from 15 residues. Trimming cost V 0 bases and J 7 bases; bases outside gene matches: 5. The germline V gene encodes CDR1 GTSNPN and CDR2 SVGIG (reference sequence). The CDR3: CAWSVGLAGGNEQFF. The CDR3 bases are TGTGCCTGGAGTGTAGGGCTAGCGGGAGGTAATGAGCAGTTCTTC. Full variable domain (outside the CDR3, taken from reference TRBV30 and TRBJ2-1): SQTIHQWPATLVQPVGSPLSLECTVEGTSNPNLYWYRQAAGRGLQLLFYSVGIGQISSEVPQNLSASRPQDRQFILSSKKLLLSDSGFYLCAWSVGLAGGNEQFFGPGTRLTVL.

V is TRBV2 and J is TRBJ2-5; TRBD1 matches at 10 bases. Gene TRBJ2-7 matches the end of the DNA better, so the J call may be wrong. The germline CDR1 and CDR2 sequences are SNHLY and FYNNEI. The CDR3 contains 15 residues. Here the CDR3 reads CASKPGTGDAYEQYF. The CDR3 coding sequence is TGTGCCAGCAAACCGGGGACAGGGGACGCCTACGAGCAGTACTTC.

The rearrangement uses TRBV5-1 and TRBJ2-3; TRBD1 aligns across 8 bases. CDR1 is SGHRS, CDR2 YFSETQ, per germline. J gave up 4 bases and V 4 bases, and 5 bases lay outside the gene matches. This CDR3 comprises 14 residues. CDR3 DNA sequence: TGCGCCAGCAGCGGTGGACAGGGCCCAGATACGCAGTATTTT. As protein: CASSGGQGPDTQYF. Full variable domain (outside the CDR3, taken from reference TRBV5-1 and TRBJ2-3): KAGVTQTPRYLIKTRGQQVTLSCSPISGHRSVSWYQQTPGQGLQFLFEYFSETQRNKGNFPGRFSGRQFSNSRSEMNVSTLELGDSALYLCASSGGQGPDTQYFGPGTRLTVL.

Only a few counts were recorded for this clone. The chain carries TRBV27 and TRBJ1-5, with a tentative D call TRBD1 (5 bases). The CDR3 totals 13 residues. With 4 bases removed from V and 4 bases from J, the gap between germline ends came to 8 bases. CDR1 and CDR2 (germline): MNHEY, SMNVEV (reference sequence). The CDR3 sequence is CASSWGVNQPQHF. DNA of the CDR3: TGTGCCAGCAGTTGGGGGGTAAATCAGCCCCAGCATTTT.

This chain connects TRBV12-5 to TRBJ2-5; D is possibly TRBD1 (6 bases). The V end lost 1 base, the J end lost 3 bases, and 15 bases lay between the germline ends. The CDR3 is 16 residues long. The germline gives CDR1 LGHNT, CDR2 FRNRAP. CDR3 sequence reads: CASGLDAAGEEETQYF. CDR3 nucleotide sequence: TGTGCTAGTGGTTTGGATGCAGCAGGGGAAGAAGAGACCCAGTACTTC. Looking up the rest from reference TRBV12-5 and TRBJ2-5 gives the full variable domain: DARVTQTPRHKVTEMGQEVTMRCQPILGHNTVFWYRQTMMQGLELLAYFRNRAPLDDSGMPKDRFSAEMPDATLATLKIQPSEPRDSAVYFCASGLDAAGEEETQYFGPGTRLLVL.

Details on this clone: The sample carries other DNA sequences with the same CDR3. The chain joins TRBV7-3 to TRBJ2-2; 7 nucleotides align to TRBD2. Germline CDR1 reads SGHTA; CDR2 reads FQGTGA. V shed 3 bases, J shed 5 bases, and the junction held 3 bases outside the gene matches. CDR3 length: 14 residues. CDR3 sequence: CASSLAGGTGELFF. CDR3 nucleotides: TGTGCCAGCAGCTTGGCCGGGGGGACCGGGGAGCTGTTTTTT. Filled out from reference TRBV7-3 and TRBJ2-2, the complete variable domain reads GAGVSQTPSNKVTEKGKYVELRCDPISGHTALYWYRQSLGQGPEFLIYFQGTGAADDSGLPNDRFFAVRPEGSVSTLKIQRTERGDSAVYLCASSLAGGTGELFFGEGSRLTVL.

The V call is TRBV5-1, the J call TRBJ2-3; 9 nucleotides match TRBD1. This CDR3 has 16 residues. CDR1 is SGHRS and CDR2 is YFSETQ in the germline V gene. Trimming cost V 0 bases and J 2 bases; bases outside gene matches: 4. The CDR3 DNA reads TGCGCCAGCAGCTTGGCCGGGACAGGGTTCACAGATACGCAGTATTTT. This gives the protein CASSLAGTGFTDTQYF.

This clone was observed a single time. The DNA of the CDR3 is TGTGCCAGTAGTACCCAAGGGGAAAGAAGGAGCCCTAATCAGCCCCAGCATTTT. The encoded protein is CASSTQGERRSPNQPQHF. The rearrangement joins TRBV19 to TRBJ1-5; TRBD1 might be the D (5 bases). The CDR3 extends over 18 amino acids. Germline values: CDR1 LNHDA, CDR2 SQIVND (reference sequence). V was shortened by 4 bases and J by 4 bases, with 23 bases between the two germline ends. The full variable domain, in which reference TRBV19 and TRBJ1-5 provide the parts outside the CDR3, is DGGITQSPKYLFRKEGQNVTLSCEQNLNHDAMYWYRQDPGQGLRLIYYSQIVNDFQKGDIAEGYSVSREKKESFPLTVTSAQKNPTAFYLCASSTQGERRSPNQPQHFGDGTRLSIL.

The chain uses TRBV9 and TRBJ1-2; D remains ambiguous. CDR3 length equals 14 residues. Trimming left V 4 bases short and J 8 bases short, with 18 bases between. Per the germline V gene, CDR1 is SGDLS and CDR2 is YYNGEE. CDR3 bases: TGTGCCAGCAGCCCCCTCGGCCGTATGAGGGGCTACACCTTC. Its translation: CASSPLGRMRGYTF.